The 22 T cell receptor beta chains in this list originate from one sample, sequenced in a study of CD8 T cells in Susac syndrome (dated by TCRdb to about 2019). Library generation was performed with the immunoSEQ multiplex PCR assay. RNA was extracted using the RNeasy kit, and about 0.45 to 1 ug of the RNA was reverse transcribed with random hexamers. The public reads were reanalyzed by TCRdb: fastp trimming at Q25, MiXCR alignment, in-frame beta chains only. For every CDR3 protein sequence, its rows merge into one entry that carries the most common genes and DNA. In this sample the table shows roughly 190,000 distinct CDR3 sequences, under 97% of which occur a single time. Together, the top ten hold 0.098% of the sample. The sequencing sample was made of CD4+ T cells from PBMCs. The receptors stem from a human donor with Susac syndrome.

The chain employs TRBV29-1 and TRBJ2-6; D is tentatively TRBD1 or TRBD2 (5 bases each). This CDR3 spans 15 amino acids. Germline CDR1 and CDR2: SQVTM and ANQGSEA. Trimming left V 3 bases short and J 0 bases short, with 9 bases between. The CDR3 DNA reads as TGCAGCGTTGAGATGGGGGACTCTGGGGCCAACGTCCTGACTTTC. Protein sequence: CSVEMGDSGANVLTF.

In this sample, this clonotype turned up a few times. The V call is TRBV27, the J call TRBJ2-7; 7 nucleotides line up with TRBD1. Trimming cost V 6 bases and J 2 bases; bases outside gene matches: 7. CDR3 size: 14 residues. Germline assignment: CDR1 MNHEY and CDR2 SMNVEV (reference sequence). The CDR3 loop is CASRNDRATYEQYF. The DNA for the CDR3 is TGTGCCAGCAGGAACGACAGGGCTACCTACGAGCAGTACTTC.

The CDR3 sequence is CSARSLAGETQYF. CDR3 coding DNA: TGCAGTGCTAGGAGTCTAGCTGGAGAGACCCAGTACTTC. The chain employs TRBV20-1 and TRBJ2-5, with D possibly TRBD2 on 5 matching bases. The CDR3 has 13 amino acids. Trimming shortened V by 3 bases and J by 4 bases, and 12 bases separated the two germline ends. Germline V gene lookup returns CDR1 DFQATT and CDR2 SNEGSKA (reference sequence).

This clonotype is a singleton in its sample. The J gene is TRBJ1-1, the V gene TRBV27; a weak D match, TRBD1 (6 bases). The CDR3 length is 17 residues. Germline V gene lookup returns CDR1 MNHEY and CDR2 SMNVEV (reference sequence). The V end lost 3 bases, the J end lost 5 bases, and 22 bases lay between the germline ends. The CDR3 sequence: CASSFFTGLLRGTEAFF. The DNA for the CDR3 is TGTGCCAGCAGTTTTTTCACAGGGCTCCTCCGGGGTACTGAAGCTTTCTTT.

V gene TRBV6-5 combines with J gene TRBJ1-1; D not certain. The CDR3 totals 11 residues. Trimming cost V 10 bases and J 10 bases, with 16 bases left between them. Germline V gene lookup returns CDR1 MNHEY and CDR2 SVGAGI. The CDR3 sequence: CATNTPSTAFF. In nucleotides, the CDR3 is TGTGCCACCAATACCCCTAGTACAGCTTTCTTT.

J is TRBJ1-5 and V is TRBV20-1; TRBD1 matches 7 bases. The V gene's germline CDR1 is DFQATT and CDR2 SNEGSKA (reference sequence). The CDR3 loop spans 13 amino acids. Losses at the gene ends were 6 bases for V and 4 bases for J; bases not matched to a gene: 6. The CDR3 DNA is TGCAGTGCGGGCAGGGGGATAAATCAGCCCCAGCATTTT. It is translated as CSAGRGINQPQHF.

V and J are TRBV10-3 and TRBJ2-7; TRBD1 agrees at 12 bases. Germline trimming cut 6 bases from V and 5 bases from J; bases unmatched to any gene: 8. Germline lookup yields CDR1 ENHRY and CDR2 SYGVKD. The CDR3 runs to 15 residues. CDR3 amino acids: CAIRAYGTGGDEQYF. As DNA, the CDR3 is TGTGCCATCAGGGCCTACGGGACAGGGGGCGACGAGCAGTACTTC.

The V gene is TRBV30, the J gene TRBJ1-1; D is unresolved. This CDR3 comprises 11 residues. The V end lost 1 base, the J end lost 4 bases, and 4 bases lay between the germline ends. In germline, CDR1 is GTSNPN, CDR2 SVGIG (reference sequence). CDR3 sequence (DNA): TGTGCCTGGAGTGAGGTCACTGAAGCTTTCTTT. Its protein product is CAWSEVTEAFF.

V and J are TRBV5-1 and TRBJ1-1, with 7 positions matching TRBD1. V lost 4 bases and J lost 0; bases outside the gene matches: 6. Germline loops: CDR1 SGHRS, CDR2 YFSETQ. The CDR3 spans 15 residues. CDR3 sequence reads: CASSQGTAMNTEAFF. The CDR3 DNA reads TGCGCCAGCAGCCAAGGGACAGCTATGAACACTGAAGCTTTCTTT.

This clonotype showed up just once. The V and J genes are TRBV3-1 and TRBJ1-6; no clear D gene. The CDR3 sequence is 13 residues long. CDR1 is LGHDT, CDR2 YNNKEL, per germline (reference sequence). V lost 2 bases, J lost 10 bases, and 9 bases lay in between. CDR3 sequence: CASSQPDDSPLHF. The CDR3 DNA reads TGTGCCAGCAGCCAACCCGACGACTCACCCCTCCACTTT.

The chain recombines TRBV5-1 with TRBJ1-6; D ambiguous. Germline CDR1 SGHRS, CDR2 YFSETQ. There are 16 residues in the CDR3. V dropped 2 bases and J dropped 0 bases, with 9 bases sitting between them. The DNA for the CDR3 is TGCGCCAGCAGCTTCGGGGAAAGCTCCTATAATTCACCCCTCCACTTT. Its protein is CASSFGESSYNSPLHF.

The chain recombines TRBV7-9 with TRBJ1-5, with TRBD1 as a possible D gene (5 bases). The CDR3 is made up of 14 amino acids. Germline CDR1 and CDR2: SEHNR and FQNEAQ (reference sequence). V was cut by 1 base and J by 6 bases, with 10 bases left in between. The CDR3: CASSLEGWGQPQHF. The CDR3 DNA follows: TGTGCCAGCAGCTTAGAGGGGTGGGGTCAGCCCCAGCATTTT.

The CDR3 region has the DNA TGTGCCAGCAGTTATATCAGGAGAAACAATCAGCCCCAGCATTTT. This encodes CASSYIRRNNQPQHF. V and J are TRBV28 and TRBJ1-5; D gene uncertain. The CDR3 runs to 15 residues. Trimming pared 4 bases from V and 3 bases from J, leaving 13 bases between. The germline CDR1 and CDR2 sequences are MDHEN and SYDVKM.

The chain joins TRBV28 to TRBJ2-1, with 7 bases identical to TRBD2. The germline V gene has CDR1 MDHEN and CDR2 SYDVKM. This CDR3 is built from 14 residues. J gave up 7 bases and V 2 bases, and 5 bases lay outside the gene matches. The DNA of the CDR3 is TGTGCCAGCAGTTTAGCGGGGGACTCGAATGAGCAGTTCTTC. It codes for CASSLAGDSNEQFF.

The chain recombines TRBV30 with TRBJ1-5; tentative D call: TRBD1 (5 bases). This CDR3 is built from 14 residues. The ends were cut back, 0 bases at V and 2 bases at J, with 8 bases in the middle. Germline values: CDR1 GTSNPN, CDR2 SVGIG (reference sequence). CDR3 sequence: CAWSVTGGNQPQHF. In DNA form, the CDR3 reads TGTGCCTGGAGTGTAACGGGGGGCAATCAGCCCCAGCATTTT.

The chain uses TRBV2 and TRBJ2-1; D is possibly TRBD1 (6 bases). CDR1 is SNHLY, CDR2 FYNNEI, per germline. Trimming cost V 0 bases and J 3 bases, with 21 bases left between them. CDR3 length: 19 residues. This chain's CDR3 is CASSEAPLDTGSFYNEQFF. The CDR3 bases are TGTGCCAGCAGTGAAGCGCCGCTCGATACAGGGAGCTTCTACAATGAGCAGTTCTTC.

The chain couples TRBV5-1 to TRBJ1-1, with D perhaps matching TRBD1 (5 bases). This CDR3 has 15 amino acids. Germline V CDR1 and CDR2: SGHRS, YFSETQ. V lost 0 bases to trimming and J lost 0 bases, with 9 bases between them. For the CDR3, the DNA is TGCGCCAGCAGCTTGGATGGGGGGTTGAACACTGAAGCTTTCTTT. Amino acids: CASSLDGGLNTEAFF.

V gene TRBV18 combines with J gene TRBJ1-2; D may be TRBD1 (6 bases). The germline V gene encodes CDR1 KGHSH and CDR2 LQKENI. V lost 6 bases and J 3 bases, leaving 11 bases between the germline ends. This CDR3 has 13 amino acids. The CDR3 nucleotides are TGTGCCAGCTCGCCCCGGACAGACTATGGCTACACCTTC. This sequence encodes CASSPRTDYGYTF. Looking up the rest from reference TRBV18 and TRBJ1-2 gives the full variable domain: NAGVMQNPRHLVRRRGQEARLRCSPMKGHSHVYWYRQLPEEGLKFMVYLQKENIIDESGMPKERFSAEFPKEGPSILRIQQVVRGDSAAYFCASSPRTDYGYTFGSGTRLTVV.

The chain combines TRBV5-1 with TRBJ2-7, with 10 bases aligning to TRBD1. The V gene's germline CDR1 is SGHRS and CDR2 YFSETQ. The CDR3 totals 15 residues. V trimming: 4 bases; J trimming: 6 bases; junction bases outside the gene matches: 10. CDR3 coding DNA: TGCGCCAGCAGCCCTGACCGGGACAGGGGAAGCGAGCAGTACTTC. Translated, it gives CASSPDRDRGSEQYF. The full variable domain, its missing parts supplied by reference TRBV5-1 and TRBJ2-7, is KAGVTQTPRYLIKTRGQQVTLSCSPISGHRSVSWYQQTPGQGLQFLFEYFSETQRNKGNFPGRFSGRQFSNSRSEMNVSTLELGDSALYLCASSPDRDRGSEQYFGPGTRLTVT.

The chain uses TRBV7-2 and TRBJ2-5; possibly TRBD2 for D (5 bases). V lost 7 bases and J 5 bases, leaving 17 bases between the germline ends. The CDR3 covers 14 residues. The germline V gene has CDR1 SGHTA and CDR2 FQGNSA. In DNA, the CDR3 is TGTGCCAGCAAAGCTGTCAACTCGGGGGAGACCCAGTACTTC. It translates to CASKAVNSGETQYF.

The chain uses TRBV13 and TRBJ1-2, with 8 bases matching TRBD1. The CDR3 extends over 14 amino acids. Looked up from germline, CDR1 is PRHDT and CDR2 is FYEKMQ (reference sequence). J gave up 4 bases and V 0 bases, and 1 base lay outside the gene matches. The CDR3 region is CASSLGGTGYGYTF. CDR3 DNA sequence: TGTGCCAGCAGCTTAGGCGGGACAGGCTATGGCTACACCTTC.

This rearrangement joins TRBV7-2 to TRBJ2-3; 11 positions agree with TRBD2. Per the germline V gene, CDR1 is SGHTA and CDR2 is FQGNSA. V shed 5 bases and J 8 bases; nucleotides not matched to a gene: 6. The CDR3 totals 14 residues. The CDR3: CASSAGTSGFTQYF. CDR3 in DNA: TGTGCCAGCAGCGCAGGGACTAGCGGATTTACGCAGTATTTT.